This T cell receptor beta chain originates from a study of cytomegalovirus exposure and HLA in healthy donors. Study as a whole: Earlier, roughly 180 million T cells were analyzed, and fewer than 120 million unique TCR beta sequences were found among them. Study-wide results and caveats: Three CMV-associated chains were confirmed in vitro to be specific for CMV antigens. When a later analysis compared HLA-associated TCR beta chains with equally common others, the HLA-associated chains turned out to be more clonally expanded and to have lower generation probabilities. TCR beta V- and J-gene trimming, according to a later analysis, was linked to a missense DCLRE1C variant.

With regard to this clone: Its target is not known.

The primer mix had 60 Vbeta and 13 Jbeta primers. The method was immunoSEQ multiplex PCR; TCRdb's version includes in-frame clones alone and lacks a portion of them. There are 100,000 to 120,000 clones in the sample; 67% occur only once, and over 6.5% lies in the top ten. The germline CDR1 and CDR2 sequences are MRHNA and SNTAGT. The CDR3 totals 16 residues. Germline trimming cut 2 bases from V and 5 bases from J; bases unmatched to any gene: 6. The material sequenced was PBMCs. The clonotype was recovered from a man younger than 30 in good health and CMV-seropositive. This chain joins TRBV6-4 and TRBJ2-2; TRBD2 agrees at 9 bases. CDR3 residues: CASSDLAGSSTGELFF. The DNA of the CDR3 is TGTGCCAGCAGTGACCTAGCGGGATCGTCAACCGGGGAGCTGTTTTTT.